The clone carrying this TCR beta chain was observed a handful of times. The target antigen is unknown. The CDR3 contains 15 residues. V shed 7 bases, J shed 9 bases, and the junction held 12 bases outside the gene matches. Per the germline V gene, CDR1 is MNHNY and CDR2 is SVGAGI (reference sequence). Nominal health characterized the donors when sampled, though unrecorded immune exposures were likely. This sample is drawn from a study of cytomegalovirus exposure and HLA in healthy donors. Study-wide results and limits: A later analysis found TCR association rates differed by HLA locus, highest for DRB1 and lowest for HLA-C.

The PCR employed 60 Vbeta primers together with 13 Jbeta primers. Some clones are missing from TCRdb's copy, which holds only in-frame ones; the method was immunoSEQ multiplex PCR. The repertoire holds around 170,000 clones, with less than 75% as singletons. The rearrangement links TRBV6-6 to TRBJ2-1; 10 bases are a match to TRBD2. This clonotype was obtained from a girl between 5 and 17 years old in good health and CMV-seronegative. What was sequenced was PBMCs. DNA of the CDR3: TGTGCCAGCACTTATACTTCTAGCGGGGGATCTGAGCAGTTCTTC. This codes for CASTYTSSGGSEQFF.